The clone carrying this TCR beta chain was found a few times. What it binds is not known. The data belong to a study of T-cell memory formation after mild COVID-19. Study-level findings and limits: CD4/CD8 balance characterized clones contracting day 15 to 85, and CD4+ skew characterized later expanders.

With 5 bases removed from V and 1 base from J, the gap between germline ends came to 11 bases. The CDR3 is 15 amino acids. A single record per CDR3 protein comes from TCRdb applying MiXCR to the 5' RACE reads. The table includes 260,000 or so distinct CDR3 sequences, over 15% detected once. Sequenced material: PBMCs or a T cell subset sorted from them (not recorded which). The receptor was isolated from a man younger than 35 who had mild COVID-19 (a few samples of this study predate the infection). Cell type and time point are not known. The rearrangement joins TRBV12-3 or TRBV12-4 to TRBJ2-2; the D is unclear. The CDR3 protein is CASSPLRRNTGELFF. The CDR3 DNA reads TGTGCCAGCAGTCCGTTGCGGCGGAACACCGGGGAGCTGTTTTTT.